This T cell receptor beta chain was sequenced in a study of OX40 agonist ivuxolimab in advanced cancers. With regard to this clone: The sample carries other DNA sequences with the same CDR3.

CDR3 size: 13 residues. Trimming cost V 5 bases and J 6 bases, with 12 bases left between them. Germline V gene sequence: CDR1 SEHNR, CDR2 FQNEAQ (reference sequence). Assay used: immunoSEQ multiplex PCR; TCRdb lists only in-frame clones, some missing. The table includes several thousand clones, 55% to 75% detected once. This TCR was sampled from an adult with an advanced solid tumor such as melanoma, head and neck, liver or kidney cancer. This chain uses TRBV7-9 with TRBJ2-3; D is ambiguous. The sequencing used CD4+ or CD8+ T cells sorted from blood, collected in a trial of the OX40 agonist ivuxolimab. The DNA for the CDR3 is TGTGCCAGCAGCCTATTCTCGACTGATACGCAGTATTTT. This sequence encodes CASSLFSTDTQYF.